This TCR beta chain was sequenced for a study of patients and donors after allogeneic stem cell transplantation. The CDR3 covers 14 residues. V lost 2 bases, J lost 7 bases, and 8 bases stayed unmatched. Germline V CDR1 and CDR2: DFQATT, SNEGSKA (reference sequence). MiXCR, applied by TCRdb to the RT-PCR reads, yields one record per CDR3 protein. Of about a million distinct CDR3 sequences in the sample, about a sixth were seen once. This clonotype came up a few times. The V call is TRBV20-1, the J call TRBJ1-2; 9 bases align to TRBD1. This sequence originates from a human donor who was either an allogeneic HSCT recipient or a stem cell or donor lymphocyte infusion donor (not recorded which). It is not recorded whose cells these are; they may come from a transplant donor. The sample consisted of blood, either unsorted or a sorted T cell fraction (not recorded which). Written as DNA, the CDR3 is TGCAGTGCTAGATCAACAGGGGGCAGGGGTGGCTACACCTTC. Translation: CSARSTGGRGGYTF.